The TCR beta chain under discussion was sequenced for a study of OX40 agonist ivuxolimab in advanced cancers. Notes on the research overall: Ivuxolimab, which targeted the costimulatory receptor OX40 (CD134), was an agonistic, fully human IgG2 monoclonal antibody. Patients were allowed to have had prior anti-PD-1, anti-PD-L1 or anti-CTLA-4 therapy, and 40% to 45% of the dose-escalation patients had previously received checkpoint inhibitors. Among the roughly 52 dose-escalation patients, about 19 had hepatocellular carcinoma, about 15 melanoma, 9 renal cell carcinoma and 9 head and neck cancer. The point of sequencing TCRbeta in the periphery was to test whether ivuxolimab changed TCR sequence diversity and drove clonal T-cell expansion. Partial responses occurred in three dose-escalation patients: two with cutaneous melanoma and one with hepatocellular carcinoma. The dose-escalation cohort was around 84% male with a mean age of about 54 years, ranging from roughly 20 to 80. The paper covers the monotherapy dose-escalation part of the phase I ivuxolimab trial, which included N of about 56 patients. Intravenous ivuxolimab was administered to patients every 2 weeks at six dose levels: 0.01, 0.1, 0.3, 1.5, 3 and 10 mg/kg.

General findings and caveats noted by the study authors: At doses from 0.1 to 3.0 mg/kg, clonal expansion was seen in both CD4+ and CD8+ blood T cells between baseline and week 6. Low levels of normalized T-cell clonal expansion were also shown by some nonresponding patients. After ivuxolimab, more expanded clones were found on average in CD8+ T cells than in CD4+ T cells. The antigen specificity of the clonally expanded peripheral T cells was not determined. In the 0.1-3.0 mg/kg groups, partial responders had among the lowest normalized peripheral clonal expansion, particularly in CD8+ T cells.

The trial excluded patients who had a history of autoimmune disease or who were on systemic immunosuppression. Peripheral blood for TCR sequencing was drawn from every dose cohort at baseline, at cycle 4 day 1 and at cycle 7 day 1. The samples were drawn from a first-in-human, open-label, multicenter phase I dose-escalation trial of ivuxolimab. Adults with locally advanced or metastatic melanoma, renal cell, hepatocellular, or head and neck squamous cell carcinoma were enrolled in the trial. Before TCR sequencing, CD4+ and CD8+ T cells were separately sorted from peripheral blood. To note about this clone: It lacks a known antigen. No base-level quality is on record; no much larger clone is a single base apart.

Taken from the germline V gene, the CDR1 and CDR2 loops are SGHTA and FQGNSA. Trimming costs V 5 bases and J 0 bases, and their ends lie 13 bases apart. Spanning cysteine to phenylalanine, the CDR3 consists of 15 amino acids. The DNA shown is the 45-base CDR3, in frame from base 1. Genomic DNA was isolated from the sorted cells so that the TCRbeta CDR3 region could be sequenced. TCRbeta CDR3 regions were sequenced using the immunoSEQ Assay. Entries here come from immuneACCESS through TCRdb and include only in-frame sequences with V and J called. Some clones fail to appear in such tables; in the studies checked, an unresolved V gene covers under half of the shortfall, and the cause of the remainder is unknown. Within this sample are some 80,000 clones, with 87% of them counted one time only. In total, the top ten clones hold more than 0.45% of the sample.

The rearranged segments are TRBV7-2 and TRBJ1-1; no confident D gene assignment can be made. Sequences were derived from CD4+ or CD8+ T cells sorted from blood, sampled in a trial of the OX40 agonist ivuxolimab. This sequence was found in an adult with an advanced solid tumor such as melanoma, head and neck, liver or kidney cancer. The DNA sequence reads TGTGCCAGCAGCCCCCAGACTCTAATGAACACTGAAGCTTTCTTT. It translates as CASSPQTLMNTEAFF.